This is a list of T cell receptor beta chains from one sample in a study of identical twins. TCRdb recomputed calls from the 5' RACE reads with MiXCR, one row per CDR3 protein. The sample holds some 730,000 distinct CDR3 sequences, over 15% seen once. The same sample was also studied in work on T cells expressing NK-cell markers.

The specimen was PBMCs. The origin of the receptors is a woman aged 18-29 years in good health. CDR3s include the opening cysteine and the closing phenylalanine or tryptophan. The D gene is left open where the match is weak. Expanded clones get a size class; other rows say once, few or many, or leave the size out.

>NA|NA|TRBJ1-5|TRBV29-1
CSVEAGGNQPQHF
TGCAGCGTTGAGGCAGGGGGCAATCAGCCCCAGCATTTT
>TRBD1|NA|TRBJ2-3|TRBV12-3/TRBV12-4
CASSRTGVSGTDTQYF
TGTGCCAGCAGCCGTACAGGGGTTAGTGGCACAGATACGCAGTATTTT
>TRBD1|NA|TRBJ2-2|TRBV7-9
CASSPHRGHTGELFF
TGTGCCAGCAGCCCCCACAGGGGACACACCGGGGAGCTGTTTTTT
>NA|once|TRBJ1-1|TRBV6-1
CASSVVVTGRGTEAFF
TGTGCCAGCAGTGTCGTTGTCACAGGGAGAGGCACTGAAGCTTTCTTT
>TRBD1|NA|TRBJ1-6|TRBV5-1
CASSHGQGNSPLHF
TGCGCCAGCAGCCACGGACAGGGCAATTCACCCCTCCACTTT
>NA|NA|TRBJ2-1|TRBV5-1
CASSSPGSWDPSYNEQFF
TGCGCCAGCAGCTCTCCGGGATCCTGGGACCCCTCCTACAATGAGCAGTTCTTC
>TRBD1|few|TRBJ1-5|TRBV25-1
CASSGQGHQPQHF
TGTGCCAGCAGTGGACAGGGGCATCAGCCCCAGCATTTT
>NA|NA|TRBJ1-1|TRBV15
CATSISGAEAFF
TGTGCCACCAGCATTTCGGGCGCTGAAGCTTTCTTT
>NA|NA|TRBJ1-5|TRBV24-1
CATSDWDHNQPQHF
TGTGCCACCAGTGATTGGGACCACAATCAGCCCCAGCATTTT
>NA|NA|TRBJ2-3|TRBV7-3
CASSLRGGPRVTDTQYF
TGTGCCAGCAGCCTGCGGGGCGGGCCCCGAGTGACAGATACGCAGTATTTT
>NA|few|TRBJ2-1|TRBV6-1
CASSEGLGVNNEQFF
TGTGCCAGCAGTGAAGGGCTCGGGGTAAACAATGAGCAGTTCTTC
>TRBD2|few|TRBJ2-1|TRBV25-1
CASSLFLAGLNNEQFF
TGTGCCAGCAGTCTCTTCCTAGCGGGCCTCAACAATGAGCAGTTCTTC
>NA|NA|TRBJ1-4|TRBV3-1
CASSQDEDGKLFF
TGTGCCAGCAGCCAAGATGAGGACGGAAAACTGTTTTTT
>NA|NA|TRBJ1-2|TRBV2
CASSEARDYGYTF
TGTGCCAGCAGTGAAGCCAGGGACTATGGCTACACCTTC
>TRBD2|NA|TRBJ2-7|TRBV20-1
CSARSGTSGVYEQYF
TGCAGTGCTAGAAGCGGGACTAGCGGGGTCTACGAGCAGTACTTC
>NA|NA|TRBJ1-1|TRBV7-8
CASSLGIGSYTEAFF
TGTGCCAGCAGCTTAGGGATTGGCAGTTACACTGAAGCTTTCTTT
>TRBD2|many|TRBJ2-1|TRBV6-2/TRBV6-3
CASSYSSPSGIYNEQFF
TGTGCCAGCAGTTACTCCTCTCCTAGCGGGATTTACAATGAGCAGTTCTTC
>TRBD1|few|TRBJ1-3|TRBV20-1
CSARSDRGGNTIYF
TGCAGTGCTAGATCCGACAGGGGAGGAAACACCATATATTTT
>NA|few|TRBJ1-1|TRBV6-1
CASIRQSPPAEAFF
TGTGCCAGCATCCGTCAAAGTCCCCCCGCTGAAGCTTTCTTT
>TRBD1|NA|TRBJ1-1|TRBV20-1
CSAVTGASGWAFF
TGCAGTGCGGTCACAGGGGCCAGTGGGTGGGCTTTCTTT
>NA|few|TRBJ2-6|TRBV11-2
CASSSIPASGANVLTF
TGTGCCAGCAGCTCCATACCGGCGTCTGGGGCCAACGTCCTGACTTTC
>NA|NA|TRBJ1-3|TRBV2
CASRLTPGNTIYF
TGTGCCAGCCGGTTGACACCAGGAAACACCATATATTTT
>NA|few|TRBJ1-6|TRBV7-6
CASSRVSGDSPLHF
TGTGCCAGCAGCCGTGTTAGCGGCGATTCACCCCTCCACTTT
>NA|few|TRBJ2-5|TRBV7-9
CASTPEAYKETQYF
TGTGCCAGCACCCCGGAGGCCTATAAAGAGACCCAGTACTTC
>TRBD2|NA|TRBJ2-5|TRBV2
CASRSGTSYKEETQYF
TGTGCCAGCAGGTCTGGGACTAGCTATAAGGAAGAGACCCAGTACTTC
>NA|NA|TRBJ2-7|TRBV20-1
CSAERTPYEQYF
TGCAGTGCTGAACGGACCCCTTACGAGCAGTACTTC
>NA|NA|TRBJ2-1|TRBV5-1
CASSGGTSSYNEQFF
TGCGCCAGCAGCGGCGGGACAAGCTCCTACAATGAGCAGTTCTTC
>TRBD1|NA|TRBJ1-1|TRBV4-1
CASSLGQQKAFF
TGCGCCAGCAGCTTGGGACAGCAGAAAGCTTTCTTT
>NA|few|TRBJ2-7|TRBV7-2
CASSLGGDSSYEQYF
TGTGCCAGCAGCTTAGGGGGAGACTCCTCCTACGAGCAGTACTTC
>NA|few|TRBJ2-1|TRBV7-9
CASSSGGGMSYNEQFF
TGTGCCAGCAGCTCAGGAGGGGGGATGTCCTACAATGAGCAGTTCTTC
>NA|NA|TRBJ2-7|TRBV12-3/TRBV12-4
CASSFNREHEQYF
TGTGCCAGCAGTTTCAACAGGGAGCACGAGCAGTACTTC
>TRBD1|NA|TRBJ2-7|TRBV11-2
CASGGQLGNEQYF
TGTGCCAGCGGGGGACAGCTTGGGAACGAGCAGTACTTC
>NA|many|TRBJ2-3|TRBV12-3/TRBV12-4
CASSLRGADTQYF
TGTGCCAGCAGTTTACGAGGCGCGGATACGCAGTATTTT
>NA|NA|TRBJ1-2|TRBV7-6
CASSEGLGTGYTF
TGTGCCAGCAGCGAGGGACTAGGGACTGGCTACACCTTC
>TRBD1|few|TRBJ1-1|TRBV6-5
CASSSWDSFSEAFF
TGTGCCAGCAGTTCGTGGGACAGCTTTAGTGAAGCTTTCTTT
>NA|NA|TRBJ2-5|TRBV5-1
CASSTGRVPETQYF
TGCGCCAGCAGCACTGGACGGGTTCCGGAGACCCAGTACTTC
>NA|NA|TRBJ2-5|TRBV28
CASKLSHSGEKTQYF
TGTGCCAGCAAACTATCTCATTCAGGGGAAAAGACCCAGTACTTC
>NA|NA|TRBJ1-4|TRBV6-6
CASVAQGYEKLFF
TGTGCCAGCGTTGCACAGGGCTACGAAAAACTGTTTTTT
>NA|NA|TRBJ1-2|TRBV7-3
CASSLTQGLGGYTF
TGTGCCAGCAGCTTAACTCAGGGGCTCGGTGGCTACACCTTC
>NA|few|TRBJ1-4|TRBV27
CASSLLGVGATNEKLFF
TGTGCCAGCAGTTTATTAGGTGTTGGGGCAACTAATGAAAAACTGTTTTTT
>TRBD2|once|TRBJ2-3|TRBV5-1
CASSPGTSGRAAADTQYF
TGCGCCAGCAGCCCCGGGACTAGCGGGAGGGCCGCGGCAGATACGCAGTATTTT
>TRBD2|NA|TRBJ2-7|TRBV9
CASSPPPGLAHEQYF
TGTGCCAGCAGCCCACCCCCGGGACTAGCCCACGAGCAGTACTTC
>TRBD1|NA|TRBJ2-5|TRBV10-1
CASSDIGQGKETQYF
TGCGCCAGCAGTGATATAGGACAGGGTAAAGAGACCCAGTACTTC
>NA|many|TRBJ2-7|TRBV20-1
CSANQGRDEQYF
TGCAGTGCTAACCAGGGAAGGGACGAGCAGTACTTC
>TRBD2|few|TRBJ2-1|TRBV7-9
CASSFERGEVYNEQFF
TGTGCCAGCAGCTTTGAGCGGGGGGAGGTCTACAATGAGCAGTTCTTC
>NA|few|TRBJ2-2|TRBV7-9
CASSFSPFGSAGELFF
TGTGCCAGCAGCTTTTCCCCCTTCGGGAGCGCCGGGGAGCTGTTTTTT
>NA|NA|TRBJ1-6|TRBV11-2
CASSLERGSPLHF
TGTGCCAGCAGCTTAGAAAGGGGTTCACCCCTCCACTTT
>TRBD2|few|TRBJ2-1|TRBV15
CAISAGGFGHHEQFF
TGTGCCATCTCAGCGGGGGGCTTTGGCCATCATGAGCAGTTCTTC
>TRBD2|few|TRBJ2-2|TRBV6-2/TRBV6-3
CASRTGGGELFF
TGTGCCAGCAGAACGGGGGGCGGGGAGCTGTTTTTT
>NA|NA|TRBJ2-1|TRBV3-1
CVSSRNFNEQFF
TGTGTCAGCAGCCGCAACTTTAATGAGCAGTTCTTC
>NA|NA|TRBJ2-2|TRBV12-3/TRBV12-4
CASSSRTTGELFF
TGTGCCAGCAGTTCCCGTACCACCGGGGAGCTGTTTTTT